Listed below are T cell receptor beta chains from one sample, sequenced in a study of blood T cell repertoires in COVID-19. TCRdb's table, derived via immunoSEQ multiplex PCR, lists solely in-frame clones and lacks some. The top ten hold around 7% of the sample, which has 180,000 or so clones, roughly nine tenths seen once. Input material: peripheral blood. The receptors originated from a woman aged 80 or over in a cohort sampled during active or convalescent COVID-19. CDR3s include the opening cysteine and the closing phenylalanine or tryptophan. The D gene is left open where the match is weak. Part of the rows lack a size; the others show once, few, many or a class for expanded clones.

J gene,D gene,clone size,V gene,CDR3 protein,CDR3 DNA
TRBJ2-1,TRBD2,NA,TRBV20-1,CSASRLAGGNEQFF,TGCAGTGCTAGTAGGCTAGCGGGAGGGAATGAGCAGTTCTTC
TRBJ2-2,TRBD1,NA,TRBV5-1,CASSWTGGGGELFF,TGCGCCAGCAGCTGGACAGGGGGCGGAGGGGAGCTGTTTTTT
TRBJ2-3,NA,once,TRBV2,CASSVFGGATDTQYF,TGTGCCAGCAGTGTTTTTGGGGGGGCCACAGATACGCAGTATTTT
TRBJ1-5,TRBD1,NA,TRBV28,CASSRGQASSQPQHF,TGTGCCAGCAGCCGGGGACAGGCGTCCTCTCAGCCCCAGCATTTT
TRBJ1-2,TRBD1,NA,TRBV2,CASREQGAYGYTF,TGTGCCAGCAGGGAACAGGGGGCTTATGGCTACACCTTC
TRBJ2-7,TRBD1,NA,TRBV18,CASSPGTGPNYEQYF,TGTGCCAGCTCACCAGGGACAGGGCCCAACTACGAGCAGTACTTC
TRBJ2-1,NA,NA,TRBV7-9,CASRAFGDYNEQFF,TGTGCCAGCAGAGCTTTTGGAGACTACAATGAGCAGTTCTTC
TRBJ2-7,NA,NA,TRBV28,CASSLSLSHEQYF,TGTGCCAGCAGTTTAAGCCTGAGCCACGAGCAGTACTTC
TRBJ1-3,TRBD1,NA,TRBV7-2,CASSLQTGAGNTIYF,TGTGCCAGCAGCTTGCAGACAGGGGCTGGAAACACCATATATTTT
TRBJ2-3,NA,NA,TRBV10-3,CAIRGQGADTQYF,TGTGCCATCAGGGGGCAGGGCGCAGATACGCAGTATTTT
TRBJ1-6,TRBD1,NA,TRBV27,CASSSGTGIRSPLHF,TGTGCCAGCAGTTCGGGGACAGGGATTCGATCACCCCTCCACTTT
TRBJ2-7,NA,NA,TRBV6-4,CASSDSNAVFSGRYEQYF,TGTGCCAGCAGTGACTCGAACGCGGTTTTCAGCGGCAGATACGAGCAGTACTTC
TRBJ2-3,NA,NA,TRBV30,CAWSVEVMAGSDTQYF,TGTGCCTGGAGTGTAGAAGTGATGGCGGGATCTGATACGCAGTATTTT
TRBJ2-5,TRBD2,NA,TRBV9,CASSPVGREETQYF,TGTGCCAGCAGCCCAGTCGGGAGGGAAGAGACCCAGTACTTC
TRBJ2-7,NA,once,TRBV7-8,CASSLGVAKRGPSYEQYF,TGTGCCAGCAGCTTAGGCGTGGCCAAAAGGGGTCCCTCCTACGAGCAGTACTTC
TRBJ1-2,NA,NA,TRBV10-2,CASSDDRRHNYGYTF,TGCGCCAGCAGTGATGACAGACGCCACAACTATGGCTACACCTTC
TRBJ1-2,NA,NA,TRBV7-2,CASSLQGTVGGYTF,TGTGCCAGCAGCTTACAGGGTACGGTTGGAGGCTACACCTTC
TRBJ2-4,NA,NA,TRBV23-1,CASSHNLSAVAKNIQYF,TGCGCCAGCAGTCACAATCTCAGTGCCGTTGCCAAAAACATTCAGTACTTC
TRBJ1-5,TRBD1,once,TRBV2,CASSRGQGINQPQHF,TGTGCCAGCAGCAGGGGACAGGGGATCAATCAGCCCCAGCATTTT
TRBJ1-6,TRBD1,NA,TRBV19,CASSIGPRPTGGSPLHF,TGTGCCAGTAGTATAGGGCCTCGGCCGACAGGGGGTTCACCCCTCCACTTT
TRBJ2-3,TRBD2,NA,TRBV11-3,CASSPGTSGDTDTQYF,TGTGCCAGCAGCCCCGGGACTAGCGGGGACACAGATACGCAGTATTTT
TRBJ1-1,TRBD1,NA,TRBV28,CASTPPRGHAFF,TGTGCCAGCACCCCACCCAGGGGGCACGCTTTCTTT
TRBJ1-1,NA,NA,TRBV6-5,CASSYRLRGFGEAFF,TGTGCCAGCAGTTACCGACTTAGAGGGTTTGGTGAAGCTTTCTTT
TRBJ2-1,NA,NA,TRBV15,CATSRDRPAGNEQFF,TGTGCCACCAGCAGAGATAGACCGGCGGGGAATGAGCAGTTCTTC
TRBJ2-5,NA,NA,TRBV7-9,CASSLEAGLWEETQYF,TGTGCCAGCAGCTTAGAGGCCGGACTATGGGAAGAGACCCAGTACTTC
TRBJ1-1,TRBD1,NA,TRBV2,CASTGTGRYTEAFF,TGTGCCAGCACAGGGACAGGGAGATACACTGAAGCTTTCTTT
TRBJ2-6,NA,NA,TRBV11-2,CASSLLPGYSSGANVLTF,TGTGCCAGCAGCTTATTGCCCGGGTATAGCTCTGGGGCCAACGTCCTGACTTTC
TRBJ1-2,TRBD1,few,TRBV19,CASRLSGTGGAGYTF,TGTGCCAGTAGACTATCCGGGACAGGGGGCGCGGGCTACACCTTC
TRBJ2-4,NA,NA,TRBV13,CASSYPPRPSGAKNIQYF,TGTGCCAGCAGCTACCCCCCGAGGCCCTCGGGGGCCAAAAACATTCAGTACTTC
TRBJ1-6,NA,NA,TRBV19,CASSIDHRDNSPLHF,TGTGCCAGTAGTATAGATCACAGGGATAATTCACCCCTCCACTTT
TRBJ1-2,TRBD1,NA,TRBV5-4,CASSAGQVYYGYTF,TGTGCCAGCAGCGCAGGACAGGTCTACTATGGCTACACCTTC
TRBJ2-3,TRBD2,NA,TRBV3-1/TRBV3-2,CASSLGLAGSSTDTQYF,TGTGCCAGCAGCCTTGGACTAGCGGGATCGAGCACAGATACGCAGTATTTT
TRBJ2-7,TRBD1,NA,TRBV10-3,CAIRTGTGGDEQYF,TGTGCCATCAGGACCGGGACAGGGGGCGACGAGCAGTACTTC
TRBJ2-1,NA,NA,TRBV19,CATTLKNNEQFF,TGTGCCACAACTCTGAAAAACAATGAGCAGTTCTTC
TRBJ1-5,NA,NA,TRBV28,CASSLQGIGNQPQHF,TGTGCCAGCAGCCTCCAGGGTATAGGGAATCAGCCCCAGCATTTT
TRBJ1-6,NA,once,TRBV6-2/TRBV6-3,CASSPRGSFYNSPLHF,TGTGCCAGCAGCCCTCGGGGGAGTTTTTATAATTCACCCCTCCACTTT
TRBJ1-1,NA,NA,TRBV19,CASSRPPNTEAFF,TGTGCCAGTAGCAGGCCCCCGAACACTGAAGCTTTCTTT
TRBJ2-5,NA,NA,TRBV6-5,CASSQTGQETQYF,TGTGCCAGCAGTCAGACGGGGCAAGAGACCCAGTACTTC
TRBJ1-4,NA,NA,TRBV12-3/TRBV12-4,CASRQDLNEKLFF,TGTGCCAGCAGACAGGACCTTAATGAAAAACTGTTTTTT
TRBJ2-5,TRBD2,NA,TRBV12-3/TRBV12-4,CASSPSGGETQYF,TGTGCCAGCAGTCCTAGCGGTGGGGAGACCCAGTACTTC
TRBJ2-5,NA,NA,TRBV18,CASSPRETQYF,TGTGCCAGCTCACCCCGAGAGACCCAGTACTTC
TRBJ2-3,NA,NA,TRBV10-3,CAISSRTTMGTDTQYF,TGTGCCATCAGTTCACGGACAACTATGGGCACAGATACGCAGTATTTT
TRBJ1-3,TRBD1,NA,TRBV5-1,CASSFEGALKGNTIYF,TGCGCCAGCAGCTTTGAGGGGGCGCTGAAAGGAAACACCATATATTTT
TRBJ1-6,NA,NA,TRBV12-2,CASRLVGLSGSPLHF,TGTGCAAGTCGCTTAGTGGGGCTCTCGGGTTCACCCCTCCACTTT
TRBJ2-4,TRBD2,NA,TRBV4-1,CASSQGDGTSAKNIQYF,TGCGCCAGCAGCCAAGGGGACGGGACTAGCGCCAAAAACATTCAGTACTTC
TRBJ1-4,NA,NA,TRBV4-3,CASSQVRQRAEKLFF,TGCGCCAGCAGCCAAGTAAGACAGAGAGCGGAAAAACTGTTTTTT
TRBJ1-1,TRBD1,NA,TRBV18,CASSPRQGASVMNTEAFF,TGTGCCAGCTCACCAAGACAGGGGGCCAGTGTAATGAACACTGAAGCTTTCTTT
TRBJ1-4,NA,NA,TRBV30,CAWSQRTGNEKLFF,TGTGCCTGGAGTCAACGAACGGGTAATGAAAAACTGTTTTTT
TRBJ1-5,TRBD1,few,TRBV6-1,CASSETWTGAANSNQPQHF,TGTGCCAGCAGTGAAACATGGACAGGGGCCGCTAATAGCAATCAGCCCCAGCATTTT
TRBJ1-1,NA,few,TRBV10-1,CASSPGLGRNTEAFF,TGCGCCAGCAGCCCCGGTCTGGGGCGGAACACTGAAGCTTTCTTT
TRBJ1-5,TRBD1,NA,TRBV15,CATSRRTGGLDQPQHF,TGTGCCACCAGCAGAAGGACAGGGGGATTGGATCAGCCCCAGCATTTT
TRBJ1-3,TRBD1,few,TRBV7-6,CASSPGTGRNTIYF,TGTGCCAGCAGCCCCGGGACAGGGAGAAACACCATATATTTT
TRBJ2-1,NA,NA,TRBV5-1,CASSLGTVNEQFF,TGCGCCAGCAGCTTGGGGACAGTGAATGAGCAGTTCTTC
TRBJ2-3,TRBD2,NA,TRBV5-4,CASSVLTSGGLTDTQYF,TGTGCCAGCAGCGTATTGACTAGCGGGGGGCTCACAGATACGCAGTATTTT
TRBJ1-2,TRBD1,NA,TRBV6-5,CASSYSSRGQWGYTF,TGTGCCAGCAGTTACTCCAGCAGGGGGCAGTGGGGCTACACCTTC
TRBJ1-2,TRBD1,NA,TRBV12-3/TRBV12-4,CASSLGQGGGYTF,TGTGCCAGCAGTTTGGGACAGGGGGGTGGCTACACCTTC
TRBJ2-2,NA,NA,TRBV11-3,CASSGQAGELFF,TGTGCCAGCAGCGGCCAGGCCGGGGAGCTGTTTTTT
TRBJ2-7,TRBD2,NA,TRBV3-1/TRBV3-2,CASSQVGGAGEQYF,TGTGCCAGCAGCCAAGTCGGGGGGGCGGGGGAGCAGTACTTC
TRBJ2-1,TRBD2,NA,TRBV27,CASSPRGETGAGGPSEQFF,TGTGCCAGCAGTCCTCGGGGCGAAACCGGAGCGGGAGGGCCAAGTGAGCAGTTCTTC
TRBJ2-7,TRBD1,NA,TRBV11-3,CASSERGLDRGLYEQYF,TGTGCCAGCAGCGAACGAGGCCTCGACAGGGGCCTATACGAGCAGTACTTC